Each of the 21 T cell receptor beta chains below was sequenced from the same sample in a study of regulatory T cells in long-lasting Graves disease. Combining iRepertoire HTBI primers with Arm-PCR of CDR3 regions, the authors built TCR beta libraries. Using its own MiXCR run on the multiplex PCR reads, TCRdb lists one record per CDR3 protein. This repertoire shows 400,000 to 500,000 distinct CDR3 sequences, over 20% found once; its top ten account for roughly an eighth. As for time point: persistent/refractory GD, antithyroid drugs over 5 years with positive TRAb. Researchers made the TCR library from RNA that was extracted from PBMCs. The specimen comprised peripheral blood mononuclear cells (PBMCs), sampled when the disease was refractory, from a patient treated with antithyroid drugs. These TCRs come from a female donor with Graves disease.

Regarding this clonotype: Given a much more abundant clone one base away, this may be a read error. The chain joins TRBV6-1 to TRBJ2-2, with TRBD1 as a possible D gene (5 bases). Germline V lookup: CDR1 MNHNS, CDR2 SASEGT. This CDR3 contains 16 residues. V dropped 2 bases and J dropped 5 bases, with 15 bases sitting between them. The CDR3 loop is CASSESWGPETGELFF. The CDR3 region has the DNA TGTGCCAGCAGTGAAAGTTGGGGCCCGGAGACCGGGGAGCTGTTTTTT.

This clonotype was found many times. This sequence joins TRBV7-8 and TRBJ2-4, with D uncertain. This CDR3 has 15 residues. Germline V gives CDR1 SGHVS, CDR2 FQNEAQ. Between the trimmed V and J ends, which lost 1 base and 0 bases, there was a span of 7 bases. The CDR3 coding sequence is TGTGCCAGCAGCTTAGGTTCGCTAGCCAAAAACATTCAGTACTTC. Amino acids: CASSLGSLAKNIQYF.

Notes on this clonotype: This may come from a read error, since a much larger clone is one base off. This chain joins TRBV28 and TRBJ2-2; 8 nucleotides agree with TRBD2. The CDR3 consists of 18 residues. From germline, CDR1 is MDHEN and CDR2 SYDVKM. CDR3 in DNA: TGTGCCAGCAGTACCTACACTAGCGGCACTCTGAACGCCGGGGAGCTGTTTTTT. Its translation: CASSTYTSGTLNAGELFF. Full variable domain (outside the CDR3, taken from reference TRBV28 and TRBJ2-2): DVKVTQSSRYLVKRTGEKVFLECVQDMDHENMFWYRQDPGLGLRLIYFSYDVKMKEKGDIPEGYSVSREKKERFSLILESASTNQTSMYLCASSTYTSGTLNAGELFFGEGSRLTVL.

At least ten counts were recorded for this clonotype. The chain has TRBV27 and TRBJ1-3; the D is unclear. V gave up 8 bases and J gave up 2 bases, with 13 bases separating them. This CDR3 region has 14 residues. CDR1 is MNHEY, CDR2 SMNVEV, per germline (reference sequence). The CDR3 region has the DNA TGTGCCAGCCGCCCAGGAGACACTGGAAACACCATATATTTT. Protein: CASRPGDTGNTIYF.

This clonotype was seen only a few times. V gene TRBV7-3 combines with J gene TRBJ2-7; weak D call: TRBD1 (6 bases). The CDR3 spans 14 residues. V was pared by 2 bases and J by 3 bases, with 11 bases between. CDR1 and CDR2 from the germline V gene are SGHTA and FQGTGA. CDR3 in DNA: TGTGCCAGCAGCTTATCGGCAGGGGACTACGAGCAGTACTTC. Encoded protein: CASSLSAGDYEQYF.

The rearrangement uses TRBV9 and TRBJ2-5; 10 nucleotides align to TRBD1. The CDR3 runs to 12 residues. Germline V CDR1 and CDR2: SGDLS, YYNGEE. The J segment lost 10 bases and the V segment lost 3 bases, leaving 3 bases of the junction unmatched. CDR3 sequence (DNA): TGTGCCAGCAGCGGGGACAGGGGAAACCAGTACTTC. Translating it yields CASSGDRGNQYF.

This clonotype was observed many times. V usage is TRBV28 and J usage is TRBJ1-1, with D uncertain. Germline V lookup: CDR1 MDHEN, CDR2 SYDVKM. This CDR3 comprises 14 residues. V was cut by 3 bases and J by 0 bases, with 8 bases left in between. The CDR3 DNA reads as TGTGCCAGCAGTTTGCTCACCATGAACACTGAAGCTTTCTTT. As protein: CASSLLTMNTEAFF. The variable domain in full, completed from reference TRBV28 and TRBJ1-1, reads DVKVTQSSRYLVKRTGEKVFLECVQDMDHENMFWYRQDPGLGLRLIYFSYDVKMKEKGDIPEGYSVSREKKERFSLILESASTNQTSMYLCASSLLTMNTEAFFGQGTRLTVV.

The chain recombines TRBV20-1 with TRBJ2-1; TRBD1 might be the D (6 bases). The V and J ends lost 1 base and 3 bases respectively, with 10 bases between them. Per the germline V gene, CDR1 is DFQATT and CDR2 is SNEGSKA (reference sequence). This CDR3 has 14 amino acids. This chain's CDR3 is CSARGPGDYNEQFF. The CDR3 DNA is TGCAGTGCTAGAGGTCCAGGGGACTACAATGAGCAGTTCTTC.

In this sample, this clonotype turned up a few times. The chain carries TRBV28 and TRBJ2-7; TRBD1 is a possible D gene (6 bases). This CDR3 region has 14 residues. V lost 6 bases, J lost 5 bases, and 17 bases lay in between. Germline CDR1 MDHEN, CDR2 SYDVKM. For the CDR3, the DNA is TGTGCCAGCAGGCCCCCGGGTGGGGGCGACGAGCAGTACTTC. Translated, it gives CASRPPGGGDEQYF.

The V gene is TRBV18, the J gene TRBJ2-5; 7 bases align to TRBD1. V lost 3 bases and J lost 1; bases outside the gene matches: 8. Per the germline V gene, CDR1 is KGHSH and CDR2 is LQKENI. The CDR3 length is 16 residues. DNA of the CDR3: TGTGCCAGCTCACCTACGACAGGGAGTTTCCAAGAGACCCAGTACTTC. Its protein is CASSPTTGSFQETQYF.

Many counts were recorded for this clonotype. This chain uses TRBV2 with TRBJ2-2; 7 nucleotides match TRBD1. Germline CDR1 SNHLY, CDR2 FYNNEI. The CDR3 totals 15 residues. Losses at the gene ends were 4 bases for V and 2 bases for J; bases not matched to a gene: 4. The CDR3 nucleotides read TGTGCCAGCAGTGTGGGACAGTCAAACACCGGGGAGCTGTTTTTT. As protein: CASSVGQSNTGELFF.

This clonotype was observed at least ten times. The rearrangement joins TRBV2 to TRBJ1-6; D is unresolved. This CDR3 is built from 14 residues. Germline values: CDR1 SNHLY, CDR2 FYNNEI. V was shortened by 9 bases and J by 5 bases, with 14 bases between the two germline ends. CDR3 coding DNA: TGTGCCAGTGGTCCGGGAATTAATAATTCACCCCTCCACTTT. This translates into CASGPGINNSPLHF.

This clonotype was detected only a few times. This rearrangement joins TRBV29-1 to TRBJ2-1, with 11 bases that match TRBD2. V was clipped by 7 bases and J by 3 bases; unmatched bases: 5. Germline loops: CDR1 SQVTM, CDR2 ANQGSEA. The CDR3 length is 14 residues. CDR3 DNA: TGCAGCGCCGCGGGACTAGCGGACTACAATGAGCAGTTCTTC. Its translation: CSAAGLADYNEQFF.

This clonotype was recorded a few times. The rearrangement links TRBV30 to TRBJ2-7; tentatively, D is TRBD1 or TRBD2 (5 bases each). CDR1 is GTSNPN and CDR2 is SVGIG in the germline V gene (reference sequence). CDR3 length: 12 residues. V was shortened by 3 bases and J by 0 bases, with 6 bases between the two germline ends. CDR3 protein: CAWRGDSYEQYF. CDR3 coding DNA: TGTGCCTGGAGGGGGGACTCCTACGAGCAGTACTTC. The full variable domain, completed using reference TRBV30 and TRBJ2-7, is SQTIHQWPATLVQPVGSPLSLECTVEGTSNPNLYWYRQAAGRGLQLLFYSVGIGQISSEVPQNLSASRPQDRQFILSSKKLLLSDSGFYLCAWRGDSYEQYFGPGTRLTVT.

Many counts were recorded for this clonotype. The chain links TRBV5-1 to TRBJ2-7; D perhaps matches TRBD1 (5 bases). This CDR3 has 16 residues. V lost 3 bases and J 5 bases, leaving 21 bases between the germline ends. Germline CDR1 reads SGHRS; CDR2 reads YFSETQ. Written as DNA, the CDR3 is TGCGCCAGCAGCTCCGGCCTCCTAGGGGTTGGTGACGAGCAGTACTTC. This sequence encodes CASSSGLLGVGDEQYF.

Regarding this clonotype: Only one base separates this from a far larger clonotype, so it likely reflects a read error. The chain carries TRBV12-3 or TRBV12-4 and TRBJ1-1; no reliable D call. The CDR3 has 17 residues. CDR3 coding DNA: TGTGCCAGCAGCCCCCGAAATTCCGGGCAGTCGAACACTGAAGCTTCCTTT. It translates to CASSPRNSGQSNTEASF.

The chain links TRBV7-9 to TRBJ2-1; 8 nucleotides align to TRBD1. Germline values: CDR1 SEHNR, CDR2 FQNEAQ (reference sequence). The trim removed 1 base at V and 8 bases at J, leaving 7 bases unmatched. CDR3 length: 15 amino acids. The CDR3 nucleotides are TGTGCCAGCAGCTTAGGTCAGGGGGCGGTGGATGAGCAGTTCTTC. Its translation is CASSLGQGAVDEQFF.

This chain links TRBV4-2 with TRBJ2-5; 8 nucleotides agree with TRBD1. The CDR3 is made up of 16 amino acids. CDR1 LGHNA and CDR2 YNFKEQ come from the germline V gene. V lost 2 bases, J lost 0 bases, and 5 bases stayed unmatched. The CDR3 here is CASSQMTGEDQETQYF. Written as DNA, the CDR3 is TGTGCCAGCAGCCAAATGACAGGGGAAGACCAAGAGACCCAGTACTTC.

This clonotype came up many times. The chain recombines TRBV29-1 with TRBJ1-5; TRBD1 agrees at 10 bases. Germline assignment: CDR1 SQVTM and CDR2 ANQGSEA. J gave up 10 bases and V 4 bases, and 10 bases lay outside the gene matches. The CDR3 has 14 residues. The CDR3 region is CSVASGTGAQPQHF. The CDR3 nucleotides read TGCAGCGTTGCCTCAGGGACAGGGGCACAACCCCAGCATTTT.

The chain uses TRBV7-9 and TRBJ1-2, with D possibly TRBD1 on 5 matching bases. Per the germline V gene, CDR1 is SEHNR and CDR2 is FQNEAQ (reference sequence). Trimming removed 5 bases at V and 2 bases at J, with 12 bases between. This CDR3 has 14 residues. Here the CDR3 DNA reads TGTGCCAGCAGCCCCGGGACGGAAAACTATGGCTACACCTTC. The encoded protein is CASSPGTENYGYTF.

There are many counts of this clonotype. The V and J genes are TRBV28 and TRBJ1-2, with unresolved D. Per germline, CDR1 MDHEN and CDR2 SYDVKM. V shed 5 bases and J shed 0 bases, with 25 bases lying between them. This CDR3 contains 19 residues. The CDR3 sequence is CASSPFFLRQGRANYGYTF. The CDR3 bases are TGTGCCAGCAGTCCATTTTTTCTGAGACAAGGACGAGCTAACTATGGCTACACCTTC.